This T cell receptor (beta chain) was captured by sequencing in a study of T cells in women clearing cervical HPV infection. Turning to the study itself: Controls gave blood once infection was undetectable; cases at lesion identification. Study-level results: It is unknown whether associations predate infection; no effector/memory or HPV-specific sorting.

For this clone: Its matching antigen is unknown. With the read ending 3 residues before the CDR3 end, the germline J gene is used to fill in that end.

V was pared by 0 bases and J by 5 bases, with 17 bases between. Germline lookup yields CDR1 DFQATT and CDR2 SNEGSKA (reference sequence). The CDR3 sequence is 15 residues long. TCR beta CDR3 amplified by multiplex PCR from approximately 1,200 ng genomic DNA. Measured with immunoSEQ multiplex PCR; TCRdb has only the in-frame clones, and not every one. The repertoire table contains about 9,200 clones. This sequence was found in a woman aged 18 to 69 with a cervical HPV16 infection that either progressed to CIN3+ or cleared (not recorded which). The V gene is TRBV20-1, the J gene TRBJ2-7; unclear D gene. The material sequenced was blood buffy coat. CDR3 region: CSARDIQLIEDEQYF. CDR3 DNA, as far as it was read: TGCAGTGCTAGAGATATACAGCTCATAGAGGACGAG.